The 11 T cell receptor beta chains below were found in one sample sequenced in a study of blood T cell repertoires in COVID-19. TCRdb keeps only in-frame clones here, not all; method: immunoSEQ multiplex PCR. This sample has over 300,000 clones, with approximately 88% found just once. What was sequenced was PBMCs or T cells enriched from blood (not recorded which). These receptors originate from a woman aged 25 to 39 with acute COVID-19.

The rearrangement joins TRBV5-4 to TRBJ2-2, with 9 nucleotides matching TRBD2. The CDR3 consists of 17 residues. Germline V gene data show CDR1 as SGHNT and CDR2 as YYREEE (reference sequence). The V gene end was trimmed by 0 bases and the J gene end by 5 bases; junction bases not matched to a gene: 8. CDR3 residues: CASSLGTSVSKTGELFF. CDR3 DNA: TGTGCCAGCAGCTTGGGGACTAGCGTTTCAAAGACCGGGGAGCTGTTTTTT.

V is TRBV2 and J is TRBJ1-1; D uncertain. V lost 5 bases to trimming and J lost 1 base, with 8 bases between them. From germline, CDR1 is SNHLY and CDR2 FYNNEI. The CDR3 is made up of 13 amino acids. The CDR3 nucleotides are TGTGCCAGCAGTCCCCCCAGGAACACTGAAGCTTTCTTT. Translation: CASSPPRNTEAFF.

This clone was counted between two and nine times. The CDR3 bases are TGTGCCAGTAAGGCGGGAGGGAACACCGGGGAGCTGTTTTTT. Amino acids: CASKAGGNTGELFF. The V and J genes are TRBV19 and TRBJ2-2, with TRBD2 identical over 8 bases. The CDR3 sequence is 14 residues long. The germline gives CDR1 LNHDA, CDR2 SQIVND (reference sequence). V shed 7 bases and J 1 base; nucleotides not matched to a gene: 2.

The chain has TRBV19 and TRBJ1-3; perhaps TRBD1 as D (6 bases). From germline, CDR1 is LNHDA and CDR2 SQIVND (reference sequence). With 7 bases removed from V and 3 bases from J, the gap between germline ends came to 7 bases. The length of the CDR3 is 12 residues. The CDR3 loop is CASTTGGNTIYF. The CDR3 DNA follows: TGTGCCAGTACGACAGGTGGAAACACCATATATTTT.

V gene TRBV10-3 combines with J gene TRBJ2-7; a possible D gene is TRBD1 (5 bases). Germline lookup yields CDR1 ENHRY and CDR2 SYGVKD. The CDR3 extends over 14 amino acids. The V gene lost 5 bases and the J gene lost 2 bases, with 13 bases spanning the gap. The CDR3 reads CAISSGFPPYEQYF. Here the CDR3 DNA reads TGTGCCATCAGTTCAGGGTTCCCCCCCTACGAGCAGTACTTC.

This sequence joins TRBV6-5 and TRBJ1-2; possibly TRBD1 for D (6 bases). The V gene lost 2 bases and the J gene lost 2 bases, with 9 bases spanning the gap. The CDR3 runs 14 residues. Per germline, CDR1 MNHEY and CDR2 SVGAGI. CDR3 in amino acids: CASSYRGGNYGYTF. Here the CDR3 DNA reads TGTGCCAGCAGTTACAGGGGGGGGAACTATGGCTACACCTTC.

In this sample, this clone turned up once. This chain uses TRBV5-1 with TRBJ1-4; 8 bases are shared with TRBD1. CDR1 and CDR2 from the germline V gene are SGHRS and YFSETQ. The trim removed 0 bases at V and 8 bases at J, leaving 6 bases unmatched. The CDR3 length is 15 residues. The CDR3 DNA reads as TGCGCCAGCAGCTTGGCGGCAGGGGGCGCCGAAAAACTGTTTTTT. The encoded protein is CASSLAAGGAEKLFF.

J is TRBJ2-3 and V is TRBV6-1, with 9 bases fitting TRBD2. V shed 3 bases, J shed 3 bases, and the junction held 10 bases outside the gene matches. The CDR3 runs to 17 residues. The V gene's germline CDR1 is MNHNS and CDR2 SASEGT. The CDR3 sequence is CASSDFPSGEGTDTQYF. Here the CDR3 DNA reads TGTGCCAGCAGTGACTTTCCTAGCGGGGAAGGTACAGATACGCAGTATTTT.

V is TRBV13 and J is TRBJ2-7; 7 nucleotides align to TRBD2. Trimming took 4 bases from V and 0 from J; bases not matched to a gene: 12. Germline loops: CDR1 PRHDT, CDR2 FYEKMQ (reference sequence). The CDR3 spans 17 residues. CDR3 DNA sequence: TGTGCCAGCAGCTCCACAAGACTAGCCTTGAGCTCCTACGAGCAGTACTTC. This codes for CASSSTRLALSSYEQYF.

The rearrangement uses TRBV7-9 and TRBJ2-2, with TRBD1 matching over 12 bases. The junction had 7 bases not matched to a gene; V was cut back by 4 bases and J by 7 bases. The germline V gene encodes CDR1 SEHNR and CDR2 FQNEAQ (reference sequence). CDR3 length equals 16 residues. CDR3 sequence reads: CASSSGGQGAVGELFF. The CDR3 nucleotides are TGTGCCAGCAGCTCAGGGGGACAGGGGGCCGTCGGGGAGCTGTTTTTT.

The CDR3 DNA sequence: TGTGCCAGCAGCCCCCGGACAGGGCGCCATGGTTCACCCCTCCACTTT. Amino acids: CASSPRTGRHGSPLHF. The rearrangement links TRBV13 to TRBJ1-6; 8 bases agree with TRBD1. CDR1 and CDR2 from the germline V gene are PRHDT and FYEKMQ (reference sequence). V lost 5 bases, J lost 9 bases, and 12 bases stayed unmatched. The CDR3 sequence is 16 residues long. Combining the CDR3 with reference TRBV13 and TRBJ1-6 gives the whole variable domain AAGVIQSPRHLIKEKRETATLKCYPIPRHDTVYWYQQGPGQDPQFLISFYEKMQSDKGSIPDRFSAQQFSDYHSELNMSSLELGDSALYFCASSPRTGRHGSPLHFGNGTRLTVT.